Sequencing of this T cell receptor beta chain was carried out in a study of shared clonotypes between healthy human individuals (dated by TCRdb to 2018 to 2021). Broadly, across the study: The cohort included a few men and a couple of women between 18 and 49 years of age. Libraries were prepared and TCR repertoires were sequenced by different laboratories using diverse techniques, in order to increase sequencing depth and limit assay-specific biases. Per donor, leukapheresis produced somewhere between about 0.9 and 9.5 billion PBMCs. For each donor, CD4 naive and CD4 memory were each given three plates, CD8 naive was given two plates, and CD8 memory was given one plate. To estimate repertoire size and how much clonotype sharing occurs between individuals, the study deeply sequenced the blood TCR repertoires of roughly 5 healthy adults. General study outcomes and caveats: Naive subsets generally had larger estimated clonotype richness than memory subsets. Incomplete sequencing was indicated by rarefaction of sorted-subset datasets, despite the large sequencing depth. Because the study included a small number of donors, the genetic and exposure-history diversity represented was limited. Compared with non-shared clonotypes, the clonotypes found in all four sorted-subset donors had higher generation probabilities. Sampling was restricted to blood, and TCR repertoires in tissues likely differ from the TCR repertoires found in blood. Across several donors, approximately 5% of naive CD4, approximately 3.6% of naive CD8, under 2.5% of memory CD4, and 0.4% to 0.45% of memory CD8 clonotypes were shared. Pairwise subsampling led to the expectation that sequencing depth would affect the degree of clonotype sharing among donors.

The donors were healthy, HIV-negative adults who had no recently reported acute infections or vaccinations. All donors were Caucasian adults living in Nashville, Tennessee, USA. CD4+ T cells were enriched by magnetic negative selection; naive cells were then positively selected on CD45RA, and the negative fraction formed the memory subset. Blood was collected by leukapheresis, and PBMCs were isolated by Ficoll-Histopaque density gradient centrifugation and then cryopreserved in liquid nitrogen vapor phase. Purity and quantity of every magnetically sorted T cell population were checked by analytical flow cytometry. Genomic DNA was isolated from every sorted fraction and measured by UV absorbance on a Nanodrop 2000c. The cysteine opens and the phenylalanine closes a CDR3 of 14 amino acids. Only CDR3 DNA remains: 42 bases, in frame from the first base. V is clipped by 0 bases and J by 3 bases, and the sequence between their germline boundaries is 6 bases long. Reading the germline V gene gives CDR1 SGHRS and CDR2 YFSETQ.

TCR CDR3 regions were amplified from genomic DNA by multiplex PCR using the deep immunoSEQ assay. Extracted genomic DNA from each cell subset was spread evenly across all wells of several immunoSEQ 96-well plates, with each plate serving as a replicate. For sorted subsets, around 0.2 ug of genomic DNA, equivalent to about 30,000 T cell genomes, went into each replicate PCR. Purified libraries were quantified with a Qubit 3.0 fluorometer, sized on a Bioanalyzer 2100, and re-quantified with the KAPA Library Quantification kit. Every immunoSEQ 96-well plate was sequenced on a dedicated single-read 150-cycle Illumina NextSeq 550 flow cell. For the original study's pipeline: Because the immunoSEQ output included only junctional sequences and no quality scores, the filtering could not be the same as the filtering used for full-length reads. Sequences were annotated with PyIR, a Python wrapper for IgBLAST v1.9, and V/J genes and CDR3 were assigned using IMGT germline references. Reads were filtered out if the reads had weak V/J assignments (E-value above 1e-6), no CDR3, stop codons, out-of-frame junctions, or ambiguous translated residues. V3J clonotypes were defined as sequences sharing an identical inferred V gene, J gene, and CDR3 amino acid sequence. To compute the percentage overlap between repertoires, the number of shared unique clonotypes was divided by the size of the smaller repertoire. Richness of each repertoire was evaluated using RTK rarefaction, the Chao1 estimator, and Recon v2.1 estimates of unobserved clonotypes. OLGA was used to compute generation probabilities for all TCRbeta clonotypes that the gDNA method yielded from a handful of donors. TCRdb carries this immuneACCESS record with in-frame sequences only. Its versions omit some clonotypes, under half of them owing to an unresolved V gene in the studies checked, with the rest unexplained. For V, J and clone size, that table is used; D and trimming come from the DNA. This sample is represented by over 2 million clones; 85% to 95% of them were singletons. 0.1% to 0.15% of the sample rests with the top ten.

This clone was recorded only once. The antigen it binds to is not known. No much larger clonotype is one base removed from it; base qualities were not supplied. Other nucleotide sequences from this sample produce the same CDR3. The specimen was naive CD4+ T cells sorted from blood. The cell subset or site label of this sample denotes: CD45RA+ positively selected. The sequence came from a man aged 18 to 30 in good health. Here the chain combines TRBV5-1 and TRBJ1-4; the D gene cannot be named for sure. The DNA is TGCGCCAGCAGCTTGGAACAGCCTAATGAAAAACTGTTTTTT. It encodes CASSLEQPNEKLFF.